The clone carrying this TCR beta chain was seen only once. This record comes from a study of cytomegalovirus exposure and HLA in healthy donors. Repertoires were generated with immunoSEQ multiplex PCR, while TCRdb's copy carries only in-frame clones and drops some. The sample includes under 350,000 clones, about 86% of them seen just once. The CDR3 length is 14 residues. Germline V CDR1 and CDR2: MNHEY, SMNVEV (reference sequence). V was trimmed by 5 bases and J by 2 bases, leaving 10 bases between them. The J gene is TRBJ2-1, the V gene TRBV27; D is possibly TRBD1 (5 bases). The TCR originated in a woman younger than 30 in good health and CMV-seronegative. Sequencing used PBMCs. The CDR3, as DNA: TGTGCCAGCAGTGGGTCCAGGGCCTACAATGAGCAGTTCTTC. Translating it yields CASSGSRAYNEQFF.